This TCR beta chain was retrieved from a study of blood T cell repertoires in COVID-19. Study-wide context: Both acute and convalescent COVID-19 samples were obtained from the United States, Italy and Spain. T cells, B-cell-depleted T cells, or PBMCs supplied cDNA or gDNA.

As processed by the authors: Amplification of reference gene primers provided the estimated nucleated cell counts. Clones were sequenced by immunoSEQ multiplex PCR, and TCRdb holds only the in-frame ones, with some missing. D and trimming come from the DNA, and the V and J calls and clone size come from that table. The sample includes 150,000 or so clones, roughly 90% of them seen just once. The V gene end was trimmed by 3 bases and the J gene end by 3 bases; junction bases not matched to a gene: 9. Germline V gives CDR1 SGHDT, CDR2 YYEEEE. The CDR3 spans 16 residues. This chain connects TRBV5-6 to TRBJ2-7, with 10 bases that match TRBD1. The receptor was derived from a woman between 50 and 59 years old with acute or convalescent COVID-19. Material for sequencing was peripheral blood. DNA of the CDR3: TGTGCCAGCAGCTCCGTCCGGGACAGGGGCCGCTACGAGCAGTACTTC. Encoded protein: CASSSVRDRGRYEQYF.